These 26 T cell receptor beta chains came from one sample sequenced in a study of control samples from healthy donors and cancer patients. Assay: immunoSEQ multiplex PCR; the TCRdb copy retains only in-frame clones and omits some. The table lists about 150,000 clones, about nine tenths of them singletons, with over 4.5% in the top ten. Sequencing input: blood. The receptors were sampled from a young man in good health.

The chain carries TRBV4-3 and TRBJ2-1, with unresolved D. This CDR3 has 16 residues. CDR1 LGHNA and CDR2 YSLEER come from the germline V gene. Trimming took 1 base from V and 6 from J, leaving 16 bases between them. The CDR3 nucleotides are TGCGCCAGCAGCCAAGTCCCCTTGGACCGCCCCAATGAGCAGTTCTTC. Translated, it gives CASSQVPLDRPNEQFF.

This clone turned up a few times. CDR3 DNA: TGTGCCAGCCGACAGGGATCCGAAGCTTTCTTT. It specifies CASRQGSEAFF. V gene TRBV6-5 combines with J gene TRBJ1-1, with 7 bases aligning to TRBD1. Germline V gives CDR1 MNHEY, CDR2 SVGAGI. The CDR3 totals 11 residues. V was pared by 8 bases and J by 8 bases, with 5 bases of the junction left unmatched.

This clone was counted between two and nine times. This chain joins TRBV18 and TRBJ2-1; TRBD1 might be the D (6 bases). Germline V gene lookup returns CDR1 KGHSH and CDR2 LQKENI. Deletions cut 2 bases from V and 3 bases from J, with 14 bases between. The length of the CDR3 is 16 residues. For the CDR3, the DNA is TGTGCCAGCTCACCAATGGGGTTAGGGGGCTACAATGAGCAGTTCTTC. This encodes CASSPMGLGGYNEQFF.

J is TRBJ1-1 and V is TRBV10-3; weak D call: TRBD1 (5 bases). The germline V gene has CDR1 ENHRY and CDR2 SYGVKD. The CDR3 is 13 amino acids. The V and J ends lost 7 bases and 1 base respectively, with 10 bases between them. CDR3 sequence reads: CAITREPNTEAFF. The CDR3 DNA sequence: TGTGCCATCACCAGGGAACCGAACACTGAAGCTTTCTTT.

The rearrangement uses TRBV5-6 and TRBJ1-1, with D possibly being TRBD1 (6 bases). The CDR3 is 13 residues long. The V end lost 3 bases, the J end lost 5 bases, and 11 bases lay between the germline ends. Germline CDR1 is SGHDT and CDR2 is YYEEEE. CDR3 sequence reads: CASSSQGWTEAFF. DNA for the CDR3: TGTGCCAGCAGCTCCCAGGGGTGGACTGAAGCTTTCTTT.

A single count supports this clone. The chain links TRBV27 to TRBJ1-4; TRBD1 matches 7 bases. CDR1 is MNHEY and CDR2 is SMNVEV in the germline V gene (reference sequence). V trimming: 6 bases; J trimming: 5 bases; junction bases outside the gene matches: 6. This CDR3 is built from 14 residues. Here the CDR3 reads CASSPGTVNEKLFF. The CDR3 DNA is TGTGCCAGCAGCCCCGGGACAGTAAATGAAAAACTGTTTTTT.

The chain links TRBV25-1 to TRBJ2-1; tentatively, D is TRBD2 (5 bases). Germline CDR1 is MGHDK and CDR2 is SYGVNS. The CDR3 runs 14 residues. V dropped 3 bases and J dropped 1 base, with 7 bases sitting between them. The CDR3 DNA is TGTGCCAGCAGTGACCGGGAATCCTACAATGAGCAGTTCTTC. Encoded protein: CASSDRESYNEQFF.

Here the CDR3 reads CASSGSGQRVPGELFF. The DNA for the CDR3 is TGTGCCAGCAGTGGGTCGGGACAAAGGGTACCCGGGGAGCTGTTTTTT. V usage is TRBV6-1 and J usage is TRBJ2-2; tentatively, D is TRBD1 (6 bases). Trimming removed 4 bases from V and 6 bases from J, with 18 bases in between. This CDR3 has 16 residues. Germline assignment: CDR1 MNHNS and CDR2 SASEGT.

CDR3 coding DNA: TGTGCCAGCAGCTTTGATAGCGGGAACTCCTACGAGCAGTACTTC. Its protein product is CASSFDSGNSYEQYF. The chain links TRBV11-3 to TRBJ2-7; 8 nucleotides agree with TRBD2. Germline assignment: CDR1 SGHNT and CDR2 YENEEA. V shed 3 bases and J 0 bases; nucleotides not matched to a gene: 4. The CDR3 has 15 amino acids.

The chain uses TRBV20-1 and TRBJ2-5, with unresolved D. The CDR3 sequence is 11 residues long. The germline V and J ends were trimmed by 3 bases and 3 bases, with 5 bases remaining between them. In germline, CDR1 is DFQATT, CDR2 SNEGSKA (reference sequence). The CDR3 bases are TGCAGTGCTAGTGTCGAAGAGACCCAGTACTTC. Translated: CSASVEETQYF.

The chain joins TRBV18 to TRBJ1-6; D is unresolved. Per germline, CDR1 KGHSH and CDR2 LQKENI. V lost 2 bases and J 14 bases, leaving 13 bases between the germline ends. The CDR3 loop spans 13 amino acids. The CDR3 nucleotides read TGTGCCAGCTCACCAGGAGGGCCCATATCCCTCCACTTT. Residues: CASSPGGPISLHF.

The rearrangement uses TRBV21-1 and TRBJ2-5. TRBV21-1 is tagged as a pseudogene. The CDR3 loop spans 12 amino acids. CDR3 loop: CASRKWGETQYF. As DNA, the CDR3 is TGTGCCAGCAGGAAATGGGGGGAGACCCAGTACTTC.

V and J are TRBV4-3 and TRBJ2-7; D gene ambiguous. Between the trimmed V and J ends, which lost 0 bases and 6 bases, there was a span of 9 bases. The germline gives CDR1 LGHNA, CDR2 YSLEER. The CDR3 totals 13 residues. The CDR3 is CASSQEAGAEQYF. The CDR3 DNA reads as TGCGCCAGCAGCCAAGAAGCCGGCGCCGAGCAGTACTTC.

This clone was seen once. One junction end disagrees with the germline gene, perhaps due to a read error. The genes are TRBV7-3 and TRBJ2-1, with TRBD1 identical over 9 bases. The CDR3 loop spans 15 amino acids. From germline, CDR1 is SGHTA and CDR2 FQGTGA. DNA of the CDR3: TGTGCCAGCAGCATAACCGGGACAGGGTACAATGAGCAGTTCTTC. Protein sequence: CASSITGTGYNEQFF.

The chain couples TRBV7-9 to TRBJ1-2; D is ambiguous. The CDR3 extends over 15 amino acids. V was shortened by 0 bases and J by 5 bases, with 13 bases between the two germline ends. The germline V gene encodes CDR1 SEHNR and CDR2 FQNEAQ (reference sequence). The CDR3 sequence: CASSLAAGFGYGYTF. In DNA, the CDR3 is TGTGCCAGCAGCTTAGCGGCCGGGTTCGGGTATGGCTACACCTTC.

This clone was counted only a few times. This chain uses TRBV25-1 with TRBJ2-3, with D maybe TRBD1 (5 bases). Germline V lookup: CDR1 MGHDK, CDR2 SYGVNS. V lost 7 bases and J lost 1, with 24 bases in between. The CDR3 sequence is 18 residues long. The CDR3 protein is CASNQGHGTSVGTDTQYF. In DNA, the CDR3 is TGTGCCAGCAACCAGGGCCACGGCACTTCGGTGGGCACAGATACGCAGTATTTT.

A note on this clone: The germline gene is not matched at one end of the junction; a read error may be the cause. This chain links TRBV15 with TRBJ1-5; D unresolved. The CDR3 is 13 residues long. Germline V gene data show CDR1 as LNHNV and CDR2 as YYDKDF (reference sequence). CDR3 coding DNA: TGTGCCACCAGCAGAGAACCTAATCGGCCCCAGCATTTT. Its translation: CATSREPNRPQHF.

The rearrangement uses TRBV19 and TRBJ1-1; D might be TRBD1 (5 bases). Germline values: CDR1 LNHDA, CDR2 SQIVND (reference sequence). Trimming left V 5 bases short and J 1 base short, with 11 bases between. CDR3 size: 14 residues. The CDR3 protein is CASSSGTRNTEAFF. The CDR3 region has the DNA TGTGCCAGTAGTTCCGGGACCAGGAACACTGAAGCTTTCTTT.

The chain combines TRBV9 with TRBJ1-6, with D possibly matching TRBD1 (5 bases). The CDR3 contains 17 residues. Germline V gives CDR1 SGDLS, CDR2 YYNGEE. Between the trimmed V and J ends, which lost 3 bases and 0 bases, there was a span of 13 bases. Written as DNA, the CDR3 is TGTGCCAGCAGCGCGCAGGGCGCGAGCTCCTATAATTCACCCCTCCACTTT. Protein product: CASSAQGASSYNSPLHF.

This chain connects TRBV6-5 to TRBJ1-1, with a weak D call TRBD1 (6 bases). The CDR3 contains 15 residues. From germline, CDR1 is MNHEY and CDR2 SVGAGI. V was cut by 0 bases and J by 10 bases, with 18 bases left in between. The CDR3: CASSYSGGGRLIAFF. In DNA form, the CDR3 reads TGTGCCAGCAGTTACTCAGGGGGAGGTCGCCTGATAGCTTTCTTT.

The chain joins TRBV10-2 to TRBJ1-5, with TRBD1 matching over 7 bases. The CDR3 spans 15 residues. V dropped 6 bases and J dropped 1; count of bases not matched to a gene: 6. Germline V gene lookup returns CDR1 WSHSY and CDR2 SAAADI. As DNA, the CDR3 is TGCGCCAGCAGCCCGGACAGGCCCAGCAATCAGCCCCAGCATTTT. It is translated as CASSPDRPSNQPQHF.

The chain recombines TRBV6-2 or TRBV6-3 with TRBJ2-5, with 10 bases matching TRBD1. Trimming took 0 bases from V and 4 from J; bases not matched to a gene: 5. This CDR3 spans 16 amino acids. Per germline, CDR1 MNHEY and CDR2 SVGEGT. The CDR3 reads CASSYSRTGGGETQYF. The DNA of the CDR3 is TGTGCCAGCAGTTACTCTCGGACAGGGGGAGGAGAGACCCAGTACTTC.

The rearrangement links TRBV2 to TRBJ1-4; the D gene is possibly TRBD1 (6 bases). The germline V and J ends were trimmed by 6 bases and 8 bases, with 16 bases remaining between them. The CDR3 is 14 amino acids. Looked up from germline, CDR1 is SNHLY and CDR2 is FYNNEI. CDR3: CASSQKGGGEKLFF. The CDR3 DNA is TGTGCCAGCAGCCAGAAAGGGGGTGGGGAAAAACTGTTTTTT.

The chain recombines TRBV6-5 with TRBJ1-1; 9 bases are a match to TRBD1. The CDR3 contains 15 residues. The junction had 5 bases not matched to a gene; V was cut back by 2 bases and J by 4 bases. Germline CDR1 and CDR2: MNHEY and SVGAGI. For the CDR3, the DNA is TGTGCCAGCAGTTACAACAGGGGGCTGGGCACTGAAGCTTTCTTT. It encodes CASSYNRGLGTEAFF.

This clone was seen just once. The chain recombines TRBV24-1 with TRBJ2-1; 9 nucleotides match TRBD2. J was trimmed by 9 bases and V by 2 bases; bases with no gene match: 4. This CDR3 contains 14 residues. Germline CDR1 and CDR2: KGHDR and SFDVKD. The CDR3 is CATSDSLAGGEQFF. The CDR3 DNA sequence: TGTGCCACCAGTGATTCACTAGCGGGCGGTGAGCAGTTCTTC.

The gene calls are TRBV5-1 and TRBJ2-1; no clear D. The germline V gene has CDR1 SGHRS and CDR2 YFSETQ. The CDR3 is 16 amino acids. V lost 1 base, J lost 2 bases, and 13 bases lay in between. CDR3 in amino acids: CASSLPGAGPYNEQFF. The CDR3 bases are TGCGCCAGCAGCTTGCCTGGAGCTGGTCCCTACAATGAGCAGTTCTTC.